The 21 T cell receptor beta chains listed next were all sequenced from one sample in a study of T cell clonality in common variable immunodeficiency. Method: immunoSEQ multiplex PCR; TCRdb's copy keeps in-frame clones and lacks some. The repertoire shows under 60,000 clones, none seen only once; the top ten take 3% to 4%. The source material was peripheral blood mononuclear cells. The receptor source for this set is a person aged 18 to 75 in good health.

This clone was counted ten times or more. The CDR3: CASSPGTGGNTEAFF. CDR3 DNA (partial): TGTGCCAGCAGCCCCGGGACAGGGGGGAACACTGAA. V gene TRBV5-5 combines with J gene TRBJ1-1; 11 nucleotides align to TRBD1. The CDR3 end is not reached by the read, which stops 3 residues before it; the germline J gene fills it in. Germline V gene lookup returns CDR1 SGHKS and CDR2 YYEKEE (reference sequence). The CDR3 is 15 residues long. J was trimmed by 1 base and V by 4 bases; bases with no gene match: 3.

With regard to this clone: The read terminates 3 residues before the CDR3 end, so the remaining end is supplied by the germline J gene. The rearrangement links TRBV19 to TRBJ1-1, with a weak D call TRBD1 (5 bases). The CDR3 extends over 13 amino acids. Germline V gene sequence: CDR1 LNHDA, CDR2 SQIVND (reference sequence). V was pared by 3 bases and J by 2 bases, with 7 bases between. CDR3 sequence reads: CASSMTVNTEAFF. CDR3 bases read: TGTGCCAGTAGTATGACAGTAAACACTGAA.

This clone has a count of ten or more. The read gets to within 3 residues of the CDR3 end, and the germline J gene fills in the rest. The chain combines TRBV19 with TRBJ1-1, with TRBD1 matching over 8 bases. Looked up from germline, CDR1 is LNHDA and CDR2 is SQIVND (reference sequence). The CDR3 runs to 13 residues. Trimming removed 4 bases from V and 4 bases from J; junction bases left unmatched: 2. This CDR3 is CASSKTGGTEAFF. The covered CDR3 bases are TGTGCCAGTAGTAAAACAGGGGGCACTGAA. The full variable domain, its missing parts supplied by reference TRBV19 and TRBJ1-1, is DGGITQSPKYLFRKEGQNVTLSCEQNLNHDAMYWYRQDPGQGLRLIYYSQIVNDFQKGDIAEGYSVSREKKESFPLTVTSAQKNPTAFYLCASSKTGGTEAFFGQGTRLTVV.

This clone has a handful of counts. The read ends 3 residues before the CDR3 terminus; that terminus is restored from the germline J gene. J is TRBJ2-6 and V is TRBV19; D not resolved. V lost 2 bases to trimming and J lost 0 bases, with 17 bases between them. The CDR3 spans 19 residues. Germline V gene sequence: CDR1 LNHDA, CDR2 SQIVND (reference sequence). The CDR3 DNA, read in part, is TGTGCCAGTAGTATATCGATGCGGCTGTATAGCTCTGGGGCCAACGTC. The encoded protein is CASSISMRLYSSGANV. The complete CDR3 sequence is CASSISMRLYSSGANVLTF.

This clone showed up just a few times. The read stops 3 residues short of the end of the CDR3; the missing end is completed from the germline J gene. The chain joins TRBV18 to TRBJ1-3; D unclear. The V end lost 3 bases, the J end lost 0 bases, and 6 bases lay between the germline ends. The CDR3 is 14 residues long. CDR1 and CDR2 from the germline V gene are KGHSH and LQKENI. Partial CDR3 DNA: TGTGCCAGCTCACCGGTAGACTCTGGAAACACC. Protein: CASSPVDSGNT. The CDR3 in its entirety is CASSPVDSGNTIYF.

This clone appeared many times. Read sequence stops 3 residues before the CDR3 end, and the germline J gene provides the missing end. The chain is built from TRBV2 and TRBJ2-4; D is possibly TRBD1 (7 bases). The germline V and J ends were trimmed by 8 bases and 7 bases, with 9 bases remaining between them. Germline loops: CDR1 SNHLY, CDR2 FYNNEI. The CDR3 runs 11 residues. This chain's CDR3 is CASSGGNIQYF. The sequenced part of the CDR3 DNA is TGTGCCAGCTCAGGGGGGAACATT.

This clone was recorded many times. The chain's CDR3 is CSAMTSGINEQFF. CDR3 DNA (partial): TGCAGTGCTATGACTAGCGGGATTAATGAG. The V and J genes are TRBV20-1 and TRBJ2-1, with TRBD2 identical over 11 bases. The observed sequence ends 3 residues before the CDR3 terminus, with the missing tail filled in from the germline J gene. This CDR3 has 13 residues. V was clipped by 4 bases and J by 7 bases; unmatched bases: 3. CDR1 is DFQATT, CDR2 SNEGSKA, per germline (reference sequence).

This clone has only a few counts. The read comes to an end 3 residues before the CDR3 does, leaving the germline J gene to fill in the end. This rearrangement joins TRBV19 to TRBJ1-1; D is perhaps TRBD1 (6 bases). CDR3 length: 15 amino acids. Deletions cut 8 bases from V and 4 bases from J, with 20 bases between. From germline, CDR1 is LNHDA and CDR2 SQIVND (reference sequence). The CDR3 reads CASGWDTRWGTEAFF. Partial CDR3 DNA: TGTGCCAGTGGATGGGACACCCGTTGGGGCACTGAA.

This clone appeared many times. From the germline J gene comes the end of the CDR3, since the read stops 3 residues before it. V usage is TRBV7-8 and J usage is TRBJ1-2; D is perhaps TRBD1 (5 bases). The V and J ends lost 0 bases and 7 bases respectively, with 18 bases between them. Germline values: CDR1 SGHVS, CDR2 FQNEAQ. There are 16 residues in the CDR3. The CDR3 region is CASSLATRELSGGYTF. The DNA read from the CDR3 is TGTGCCAGCAGCTTAGCGACCAGGGAATTATCAGGTGGC.

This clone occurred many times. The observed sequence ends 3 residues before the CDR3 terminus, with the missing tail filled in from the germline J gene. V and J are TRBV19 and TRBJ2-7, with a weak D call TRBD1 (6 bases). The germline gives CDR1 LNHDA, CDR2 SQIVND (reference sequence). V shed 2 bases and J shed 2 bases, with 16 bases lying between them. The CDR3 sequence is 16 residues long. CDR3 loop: CASSITGTRFTYEQYF. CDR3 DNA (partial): TGTGCCAGTAGTATAACCGGGACACGATTTACCTACGAG.

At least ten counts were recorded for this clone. CDR3 sequence: CASSIDGTGYGYTF. Incomplete CDR3 DNA: TGTGCCAGTAGTATAGACGGGACAGGCTATGGC. The rearrangement joins TRBV19 to TRBJ1-2, with 8 bases aligning to TRBD1. The CDR3 extends 3 residues past the end of the read, so its final part is completed from the germline J gene. The CDR3 totals 14 residues. Germline V gene lookup returns CDR1 LNHDA and CDR2 SQIVND (reference sequence). V lost 0 bases, J lost 4 bases, and 1 base stayed unmatched.

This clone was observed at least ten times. CDR3 bases read: TGCAGCGTTGAAAGCGGGGGCGACGAGACC. It codes for CSVESGGDET. The CDR3, in full, reads CSVESGGDETQYF. This sequence joins TRBV29-1 and TRBJ2-5, with 8 nucleotides matching TRBD2. The observed sequence ends 3 residues before the CDR3 terminus, with the missing tail filled in from the germline J gene. Germline lookup yields CDR1 SQVTM and CDR2 ANQGSEA. CDR3 length equals 13 residues. Losses at the gene ends were 2 bases for V and 5 bases for J; bases not matched to a gene: 4.

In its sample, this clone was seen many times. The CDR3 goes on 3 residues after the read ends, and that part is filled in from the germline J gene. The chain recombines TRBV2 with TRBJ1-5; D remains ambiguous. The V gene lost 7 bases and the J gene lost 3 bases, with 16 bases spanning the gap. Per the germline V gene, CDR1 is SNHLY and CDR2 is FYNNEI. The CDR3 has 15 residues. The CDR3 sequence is CASTPSPLYNQPQHF. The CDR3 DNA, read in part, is TGTGCCAGCACCCCAAGCCCCCTCTACAATCAGCCC.

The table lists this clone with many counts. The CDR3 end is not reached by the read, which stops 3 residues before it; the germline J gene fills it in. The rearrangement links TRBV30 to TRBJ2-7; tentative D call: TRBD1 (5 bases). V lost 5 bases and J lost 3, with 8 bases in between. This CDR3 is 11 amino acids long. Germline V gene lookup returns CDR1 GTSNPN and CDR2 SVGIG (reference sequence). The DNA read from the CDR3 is TGTGCCTGGGACAGTCTCTACGAG. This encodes CAWDSLYE. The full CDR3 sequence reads CAWDSLYEQYF. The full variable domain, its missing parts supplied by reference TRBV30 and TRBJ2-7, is SQTIHQWPATLVQPVGSPLSLECTVEGTSNPNLYWYRQAAGRGLQLLFYSVGIGQISSEVPQNLSASRPQDRQFILSSKKLLLSDSGFYLCAWDSLYEQYFGPGTRLTVT.

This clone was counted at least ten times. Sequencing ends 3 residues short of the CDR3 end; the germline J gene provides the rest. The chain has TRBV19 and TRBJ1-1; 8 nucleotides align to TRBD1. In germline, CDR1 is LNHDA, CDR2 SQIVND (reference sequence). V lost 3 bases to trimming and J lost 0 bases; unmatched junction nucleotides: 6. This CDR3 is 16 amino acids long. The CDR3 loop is CASSIRTGSMNTEAFF. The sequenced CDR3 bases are TGTGCCAGTAGTATTAGGACAGGGAGTATGAACACTGAA.

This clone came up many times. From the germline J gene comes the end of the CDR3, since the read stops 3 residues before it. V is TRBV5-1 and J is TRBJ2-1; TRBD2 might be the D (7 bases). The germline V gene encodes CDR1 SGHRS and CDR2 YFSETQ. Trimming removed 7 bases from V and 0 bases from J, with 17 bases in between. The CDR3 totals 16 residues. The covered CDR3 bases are TGCGCCAGCCGCAAAGAGGGGGGGAGCTCCTACAATGAG. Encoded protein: CASRKEGGSSYNE. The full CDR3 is CASRKEGGSSYNEQFF.

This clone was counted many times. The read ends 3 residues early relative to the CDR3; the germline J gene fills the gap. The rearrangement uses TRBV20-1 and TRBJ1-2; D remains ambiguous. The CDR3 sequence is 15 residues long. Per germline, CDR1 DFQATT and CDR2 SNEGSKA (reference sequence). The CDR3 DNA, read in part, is TGCAGTGCTAGAGATGTGGGTTCCCCCACAGATACG. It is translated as CSARDVGSPTDT. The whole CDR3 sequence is CSARDVGSPTDTYTF.

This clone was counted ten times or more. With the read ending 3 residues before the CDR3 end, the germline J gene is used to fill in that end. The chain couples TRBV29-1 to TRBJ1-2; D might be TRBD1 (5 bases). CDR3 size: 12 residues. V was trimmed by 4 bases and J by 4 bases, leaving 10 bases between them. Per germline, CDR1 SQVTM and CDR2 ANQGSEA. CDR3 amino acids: CSVGRQSYGYTF. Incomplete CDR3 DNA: TGCAGCGTTGGACGACAGAGCTATGGC.

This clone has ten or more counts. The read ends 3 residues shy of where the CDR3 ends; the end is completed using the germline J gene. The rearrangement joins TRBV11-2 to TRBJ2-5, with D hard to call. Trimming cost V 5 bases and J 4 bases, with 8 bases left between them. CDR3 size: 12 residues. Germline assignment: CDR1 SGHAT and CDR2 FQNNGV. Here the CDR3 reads CASSPLSETQYF. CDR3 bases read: TGTGCCAGCAGCCCCCTATCAGAGACC.

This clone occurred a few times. The CDR3: CASSLLAGVWETQYF. CDR3 DNA (partial): TGTGCCAGCAGCTTATTAGCGGGAGTTTGGGAGACG. The chain couples TRBV11-2 to TRBJ2-3; 9 positions match TRBD2. The read ends 3 residues early relative to the CDR3; the germline J gene fills the gap. Germline V CDR1 and CDR2: SGHAT, FQNNGV. This CDR3 region has 15 residues. Supplemented by reference TRBV11-2 and TRBJ2-3, the full variable domain reads EAGVAQSPRYKIIEKRQSVAFWCNPISGHATLYWYQQILGQGPKLLIQFQNNGVVDDSQLPKDRFSAERLKGVDSTLKIQPAKLEDSAVYLCASSLLAGVWETQYFGPGTRLTVL.

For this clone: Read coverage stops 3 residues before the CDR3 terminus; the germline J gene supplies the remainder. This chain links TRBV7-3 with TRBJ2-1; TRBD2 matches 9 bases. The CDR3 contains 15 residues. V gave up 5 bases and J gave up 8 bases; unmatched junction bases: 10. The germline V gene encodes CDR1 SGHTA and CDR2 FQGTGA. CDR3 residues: CASSRGGGRGYEQFF. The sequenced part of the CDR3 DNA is TGTGCCAGCAGCCGCGGGGGCGGGAGGGGGTATGAG.